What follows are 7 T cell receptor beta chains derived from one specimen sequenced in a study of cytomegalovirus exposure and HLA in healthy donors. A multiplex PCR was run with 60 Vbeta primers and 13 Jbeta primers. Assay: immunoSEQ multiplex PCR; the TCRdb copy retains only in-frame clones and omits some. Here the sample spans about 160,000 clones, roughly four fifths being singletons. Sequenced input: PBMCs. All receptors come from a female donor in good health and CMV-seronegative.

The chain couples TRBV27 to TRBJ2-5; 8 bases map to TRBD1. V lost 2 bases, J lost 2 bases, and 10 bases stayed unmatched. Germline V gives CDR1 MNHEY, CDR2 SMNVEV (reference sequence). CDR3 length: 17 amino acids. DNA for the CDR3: TGTGCCAGCAGTTTAGCCCCAGTGACAGGGGTTCAAGAGACCCAGTACTTC. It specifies CASSLAPVTGVQETQYF.

The CDR3 sequence is CASSPSEAKNIQYF. The CDR3 DNA reads as TGTGCCAGCTCACCGAGCGAGGCCAAAAACATTCAGTACTTC. The chain has TRBV18 and TRBJ2-4; D gene uncertain. Trimming left V 3 bases short and J 1 base short, with 7 bases between. The CDR3 consists of 14 residues. Germline V gene sequence: CDR1 KGHSH, CDR2 LQKENI.

The CDR3 DNA follows: TGTGCCAGCAGTGCCCGACAGGGGGCTGGGTCACCCCTCCACTTT. Translation: CASSARQGAGSPLHF. The chain carries TRBV25-1 and TRBJ1-6; 10 bases are a match to TRBD1. This CDR3 spans 15 amino acids. The V and J ends lost 4 bases and 10 bases, in that order; junction bases with no gene match: 7. The germline V gene has CDR1 MGHDK and CDR2 SYGVNS. The full variable domain, completed using reference TRBV25-1 and TRBJ1-6, is EADIYQTPRYLVIGTGKKITLECSQTMGHDKMYWYQQDPGMELHLIHYSYGVNSTEKGDLSSESTVSRIRTEHFPLTLESARPSHTSQYLCASSARQGAGSPLHFGNGTRLTVT.

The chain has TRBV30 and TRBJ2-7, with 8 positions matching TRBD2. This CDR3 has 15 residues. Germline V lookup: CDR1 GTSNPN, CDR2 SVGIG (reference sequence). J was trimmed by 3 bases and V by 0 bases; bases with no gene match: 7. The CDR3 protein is CAWSVRGGPVYEQYF. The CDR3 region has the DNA TGTGCCTGGAGTGTACGGGGGGGACCCGTCTACGAGCAGTACTTC.

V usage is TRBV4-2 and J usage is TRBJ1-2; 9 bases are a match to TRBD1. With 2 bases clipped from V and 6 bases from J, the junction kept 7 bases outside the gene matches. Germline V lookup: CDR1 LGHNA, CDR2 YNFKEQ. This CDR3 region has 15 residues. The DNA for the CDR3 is TGTGCCAGCAGCCAAACCAGGACAGGGGCAAATGGCTACACCTTC. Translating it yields CASSQTRTGANGYTF.

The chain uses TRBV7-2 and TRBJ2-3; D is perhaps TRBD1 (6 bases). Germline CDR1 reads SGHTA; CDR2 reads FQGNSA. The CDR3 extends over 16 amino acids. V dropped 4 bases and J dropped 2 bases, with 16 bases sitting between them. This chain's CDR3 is CASSSGGWGPTDTQYF. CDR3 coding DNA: TGTGCCAGCAGCTCTGGCGGGTGGGGGCCCACAGATACGCAGTATTTT.

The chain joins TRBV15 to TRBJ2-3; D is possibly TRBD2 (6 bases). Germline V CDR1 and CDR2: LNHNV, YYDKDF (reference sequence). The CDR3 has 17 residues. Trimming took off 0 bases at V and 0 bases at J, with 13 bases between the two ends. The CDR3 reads CATSRDSTRGSTDTQYF. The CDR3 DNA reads TGTGCCACCAGCAGAGATAGTACCCGGGGGAGCACAGATACGCAGTATTTT.